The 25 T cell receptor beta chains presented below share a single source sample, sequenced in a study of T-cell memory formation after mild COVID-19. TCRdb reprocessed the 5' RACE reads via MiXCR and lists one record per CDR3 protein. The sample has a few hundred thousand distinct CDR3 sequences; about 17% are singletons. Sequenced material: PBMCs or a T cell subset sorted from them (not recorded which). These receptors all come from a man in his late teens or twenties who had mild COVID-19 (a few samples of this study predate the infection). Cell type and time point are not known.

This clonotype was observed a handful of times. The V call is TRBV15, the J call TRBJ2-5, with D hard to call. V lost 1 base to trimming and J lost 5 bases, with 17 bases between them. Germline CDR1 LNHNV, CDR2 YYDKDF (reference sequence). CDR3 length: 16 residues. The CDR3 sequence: CATSRVYSRPEETQYF. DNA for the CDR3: TGTGCCACCAGCAGAGTATATTCGAGACCCGAGGAGACCCAGTACTTC.

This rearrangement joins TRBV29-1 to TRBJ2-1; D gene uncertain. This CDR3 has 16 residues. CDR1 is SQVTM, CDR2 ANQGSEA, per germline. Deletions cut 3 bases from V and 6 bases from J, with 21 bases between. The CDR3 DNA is TGCAGCGTTGAGCCCTTTTTACAGCCCCTCGGCAATGAGCAGTTCTTC. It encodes CSVEPFLQPLGNEQFF.

Here the CDR3 reads CATSDWKGSTGELFF. The DNA for the CDR3 is TGTGCCACCAGTGACTGGAAGGGAAGCACCGGGGAGCTGTTTTTT. The chain carries TRBV15 and TRBJ2-2; D is ambiguous. The V gene's germline CDR1 is LNHNV and CDR2 YYDKDF (reference sequence). This CDR3 is 15 amino acids long. The V end was cut by 6 bases, the J end by 4 bases, with 15 bases between.

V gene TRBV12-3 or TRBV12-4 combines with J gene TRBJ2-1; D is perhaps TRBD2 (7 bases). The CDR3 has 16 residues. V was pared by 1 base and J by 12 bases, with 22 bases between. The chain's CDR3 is CASSLVTGGPSPGQFF. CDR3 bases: TGTGCCAGCAGTTTAGTGACGGGGGGCCCTAGCCCCGGGCAGTTCTTC.

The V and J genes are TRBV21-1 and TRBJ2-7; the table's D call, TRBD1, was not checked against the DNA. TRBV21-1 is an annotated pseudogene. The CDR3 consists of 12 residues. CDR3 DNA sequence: TGTGCCAGCAGCAAAGCGCGTGGGACAGCCTTATTC. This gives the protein CASSKARGTALF.

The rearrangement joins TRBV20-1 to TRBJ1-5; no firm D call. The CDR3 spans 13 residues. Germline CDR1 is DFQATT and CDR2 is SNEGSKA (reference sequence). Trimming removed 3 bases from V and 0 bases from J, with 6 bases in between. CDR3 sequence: CSASRDSNQPQHF. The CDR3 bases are TGCAGTGCTAGTCGGGATAGCAATCAGCCCCAGCATTTT.

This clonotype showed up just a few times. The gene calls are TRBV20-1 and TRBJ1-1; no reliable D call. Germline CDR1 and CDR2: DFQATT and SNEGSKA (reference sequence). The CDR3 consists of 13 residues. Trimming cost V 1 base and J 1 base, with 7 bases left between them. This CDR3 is CSARGGRNTEAFF. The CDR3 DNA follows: TGCAGTGCTAGAGGTGGCCGGAACACTGAAGCTTTCTTT.

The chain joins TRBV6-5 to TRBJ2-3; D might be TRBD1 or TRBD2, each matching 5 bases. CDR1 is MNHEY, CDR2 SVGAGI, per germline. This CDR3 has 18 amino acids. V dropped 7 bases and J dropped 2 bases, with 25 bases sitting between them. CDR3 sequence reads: CASKPDGRDLNPTDTQYF. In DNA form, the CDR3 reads TGTGCCAGCAAACCCGACGGCCGGGACCTAAACCCCACAGATACGCAGTATTTT.

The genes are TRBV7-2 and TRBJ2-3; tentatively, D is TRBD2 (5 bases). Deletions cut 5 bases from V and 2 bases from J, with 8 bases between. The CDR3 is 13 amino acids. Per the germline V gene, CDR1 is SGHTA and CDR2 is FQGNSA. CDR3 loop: CASSTGFTDTQYF. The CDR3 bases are TGTGCCAGCAGCACGGGATTCACAGATACGCAGTATTTT.

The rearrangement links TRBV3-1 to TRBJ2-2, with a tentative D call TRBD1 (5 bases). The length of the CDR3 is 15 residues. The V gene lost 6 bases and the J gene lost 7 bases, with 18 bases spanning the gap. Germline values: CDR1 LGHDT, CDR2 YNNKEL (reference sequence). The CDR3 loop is CASRPYRTRRGELFF. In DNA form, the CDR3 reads TGTGCCAGCAGACCTTATAGGACACGCCGCGGGGAGCTGTTTTTT.

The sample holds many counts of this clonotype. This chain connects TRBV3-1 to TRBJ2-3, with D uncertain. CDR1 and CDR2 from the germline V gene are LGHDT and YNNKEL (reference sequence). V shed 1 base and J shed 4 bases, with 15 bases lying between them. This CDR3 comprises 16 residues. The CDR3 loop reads CASSQVSQRGADTQYF. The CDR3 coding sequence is TGTGCCAGCAGCCAAGTCTCACAGCGAGGCGCAGATACGCAGTATTTT.

The CDR3 DNA follows: TGCGCCAGCAGCCAAGCCGCCCTAACCTCCTCCTACAATGAGCAGTTCTTC. This encodes CASSQAALTSSYNEQFF. This chain connects TRBV4-1 to TRBJ2-1, with unresolved D. The CDR3 covers 17 residues. The germline CDR1 and CDR2 sequences are MGHRA and YSYEKL. The V end was cut by 1 base, the J end by 0 bases, with 13 bases between.

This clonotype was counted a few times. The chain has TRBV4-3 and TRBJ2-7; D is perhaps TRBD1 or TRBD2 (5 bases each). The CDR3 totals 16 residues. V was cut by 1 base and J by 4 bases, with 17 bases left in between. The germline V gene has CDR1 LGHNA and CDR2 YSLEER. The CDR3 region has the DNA TGCGCCAGCAGCCAAGCTCTCAGAGGGGATTCGTACGAGCAGTACTTC. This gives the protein CASSQALRGDSYEQYF.

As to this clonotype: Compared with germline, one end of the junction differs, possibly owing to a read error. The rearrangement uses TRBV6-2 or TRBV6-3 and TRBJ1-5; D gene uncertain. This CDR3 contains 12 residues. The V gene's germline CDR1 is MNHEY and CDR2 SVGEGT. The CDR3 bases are TGTGCCAGCACCCCTTTTGGCCAGCACCAGCATTTT. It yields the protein CASTPFGQHQHF.

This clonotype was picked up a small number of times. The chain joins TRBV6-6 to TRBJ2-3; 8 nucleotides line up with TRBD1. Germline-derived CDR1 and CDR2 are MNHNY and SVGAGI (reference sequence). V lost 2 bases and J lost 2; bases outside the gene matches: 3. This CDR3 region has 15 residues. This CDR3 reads CASSYPGQATDTQYF. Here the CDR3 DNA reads TGTGCCAGCAGTTACCCGGGACAGGCCACAGATACGCAGTATTTT.

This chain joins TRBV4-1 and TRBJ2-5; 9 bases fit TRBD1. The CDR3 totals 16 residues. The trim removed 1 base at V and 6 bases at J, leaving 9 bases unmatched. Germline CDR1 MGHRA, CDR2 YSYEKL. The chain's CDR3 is CASSQVFTGGFKTQYF. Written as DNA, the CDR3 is TGCGCCAGCAGCCAAGTTTTTACAGGGGGCTTCAAGACCCAGTACTTC.

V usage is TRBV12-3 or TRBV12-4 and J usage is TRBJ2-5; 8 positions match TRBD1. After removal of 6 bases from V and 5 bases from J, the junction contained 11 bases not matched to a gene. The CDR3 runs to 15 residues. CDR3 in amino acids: CASRKGQATYETQYF. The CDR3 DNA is TGTGCCAGCAGGAAGGGACAGGCCACCTATGAGACCCAGTACTTC.

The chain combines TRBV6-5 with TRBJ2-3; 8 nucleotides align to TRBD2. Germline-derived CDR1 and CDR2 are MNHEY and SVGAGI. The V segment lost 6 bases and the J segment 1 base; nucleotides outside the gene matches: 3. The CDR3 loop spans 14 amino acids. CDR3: CASRYSGGTDTQYF. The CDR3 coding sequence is TGTGCCAGCAGATATAGCGGGGGCACAGATACGCAGTATTTT.

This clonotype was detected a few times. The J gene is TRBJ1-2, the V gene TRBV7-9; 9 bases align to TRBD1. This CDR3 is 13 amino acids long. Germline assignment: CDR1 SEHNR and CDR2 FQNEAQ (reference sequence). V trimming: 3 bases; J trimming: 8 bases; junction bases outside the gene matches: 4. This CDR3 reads CASSFPGQGGYTF. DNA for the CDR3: TGTGCCAGCAGCTTTCCGGGACAGGGAGGCTACACCTTC.

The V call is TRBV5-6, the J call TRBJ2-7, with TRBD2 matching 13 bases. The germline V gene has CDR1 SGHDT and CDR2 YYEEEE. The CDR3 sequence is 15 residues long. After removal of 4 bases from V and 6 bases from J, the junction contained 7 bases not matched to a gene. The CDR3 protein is CASSPGTSGVFEQYV. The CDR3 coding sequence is TGTGCCAGCAGCCCGGGGACTAGCGGGGTATTCGAGCAGTACGTC.

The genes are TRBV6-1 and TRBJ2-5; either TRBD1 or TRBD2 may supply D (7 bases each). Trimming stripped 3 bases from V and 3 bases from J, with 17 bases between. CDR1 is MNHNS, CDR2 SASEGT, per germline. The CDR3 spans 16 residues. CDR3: CASSDYLQGTKETQYF. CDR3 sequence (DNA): TGTGCCAGCAGTGACTACCTACAGGGGACTAAAGAGACCCAGTACTTC.

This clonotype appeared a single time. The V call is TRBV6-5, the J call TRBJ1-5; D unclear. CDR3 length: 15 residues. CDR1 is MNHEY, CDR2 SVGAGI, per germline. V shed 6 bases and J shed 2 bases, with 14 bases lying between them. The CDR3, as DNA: TGTGCCAGCAGGCAAGGACTGTCGGGCAATCAGCCCCAGCATTTT. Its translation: CASRQGLSGNQPQHF.

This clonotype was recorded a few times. The CDR3 region is CASSELAGTRYNEQFF. DNA for the CDR3: TGTGCCAGCAGTGAACTAGCGGGGACCCGTTACAATGAGCAGTTCTTC. The gene calls are TRBV6-1 and TRBJ2-1; 9 bases are a match to TRBD2. After removal of 2 bases from V and 4 bases from J, the junction contained 6 bases not matched to a gene. Germline CDR1 MNHNS, CDR2 SASEGT. The CDR3 is made up of 16 amino acids.

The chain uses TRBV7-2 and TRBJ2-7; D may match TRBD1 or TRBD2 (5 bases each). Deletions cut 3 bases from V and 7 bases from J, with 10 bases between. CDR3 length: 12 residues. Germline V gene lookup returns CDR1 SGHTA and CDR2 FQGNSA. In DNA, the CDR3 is TGTGCCAGCAGCTTTTGGGGCGGGGAGCAGTACTTC. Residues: CASSFWGGEQYF.

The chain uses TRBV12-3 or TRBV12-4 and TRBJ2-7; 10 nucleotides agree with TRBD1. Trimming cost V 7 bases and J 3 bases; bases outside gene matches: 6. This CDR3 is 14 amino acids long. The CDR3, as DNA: TGTGCCAGCACCGGACAGGGGGAAGACTACGAGCAGTACTTC. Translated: CASTGQGEDYEQYF.